This T cell receptor beta chain was recorded in a study of T cell responses to AZD1222 COVID-19 vaccine. Second-dose timings of about 4 or about 12 weeks were pooled. Germline V CDR1 and CDR2: KGHSH, LQKENI. The CDR3 is 15 residues long. Germline trimming cut 4 bases from V and 3 bases from J; bases unmatched to any gene: 6. Only in-frame clones appear in the TCRdb table, and some are missing; sequencing was by immunoSEQ multiplex PCR. The repertoire holds around 150,000 clones, with 75% to 95% as singletons. Details on this clone: Its matching antigen is unknown.

Overall study results and limits: Only after the peak T cell response were repertoires sampled. Mostly white British, mostly female donors; authors suggested clonal diversity may be underestimated.

The input for sequencing was peripheral blood, taken 28 days after the second AZD1222 dose. V is TRBV18 and J is TRBJ2-7, with TRBD1 matching 10 bases. This TCR was sampled from an adult who received the AZD1222 COVID-19 vaccine. The CDR3 bases are TGTGCCAGCTCACTGGGACAGGGGCAATACTACGAGCAGTACTTC. Its translation: CASSLGQGQYYEQYF.